The 19 T cell receptor beta chains below were found in one sample sequenced in a study of blood T cells in healthy people across ages. The authors ran a second PCR of 7 to 11 cycles using a sample-barcoded 5' primer and a J-beta primer mix. TCRdb reprocessed the 5' RACE reads via MiXCR and lists one record per CDR3 protein. Of over a million distinct CDR3 sequences listed, around 59% are singletons. The sample taken for sequencing was blood. The source of these receptors is a man aged 18 to 29 in good health.

The chain joins TRBV14 to TRBJ2-3; D ambiguous. This CDR3 contains 13 residues. Per the germline V gene, CDR1 is SGHDN and CDR2 is FVKESK. V dropped 0 bases and J dropped 8 bases, with 9 bases sitting between them. The CDR3 bases are TGTGCCAGCAGCCAAGATTTGATCAGTACGCAGTATTTT. It encodes CASSQDLISTQYF. The variable domain in full, with the rest retrieved from reference TRBV14 and TRBJ2-3, is EAGVTQFPSHSVIEKGQTVTLRCDPISGHDNLYWYRRVMGKEIKFLLHFVKESKQDESGMPNNRFLAERTGGTYSTLKVQPAELEDSGVYFCASSQDLISTQYFGPGTRLTVL.

Written as DNA, the CDR3 is TGTGCCAGCAGTCTACAACCCAAGGACCCGCGGGGCTACACCTTC. It is translated as CASSLQPKDPRGYTF. This chain links TRBV12-3 or TRBV12-4 with TRBJ1-2; D gene unclear. There are 15 residues in the CDR3. Trimming shortened V by 5 bases and J by 8 bases, and 21 bases separated the two germline ends.

CDR3 DNA: TGTGCCAGCAGCCTTGACCCGGGACAGGGATACGAGCAGTACTTC. This gives the protein CASSLDPGQGYEQYF. The chain employs TRBV5-5 and TRBJ2-7; 9 bases line up with TRBD1. Germline CDR1 SGHKS, CDR2 YYEKEE (reference sequence). Trimming cost V 4 bases and J 4 bases; bases outside gene matches: 9. This CDR3 has 15 amino acids.

The chain combines TRBV5-1 with TRBJ2-5; 7 positions agree with TRBD1. CDR3 size: 15 residues. In germline, CDR1 is SGHRS, CDR2 YFSETQ. V lost 0 bases and J lost 12; bases outside the gene matches: 14. The CDR3 loop is CASSLVERGRGDKYF. In nucleotides, the CDR3 is TGCGCCAGCAGCTTGGTGGAGAGGGGGCGAGGGGACAAGTACTTC.

The rearrangement joins TRBV5-1 to TRBJ2-4; D not certain. The better agreement between TRBJ2-7 and the DNA end casts doubt on the J call. The germline gives CDR1 SGHRS, CDR2 YFSETQ. CDR3 length equals 13 residues. The CDR3 DNA sequence: TGCGCCAGCAGCGTGGTCGGAGCCTACGAGCAGTACTTC. Translating gives CASSVVGAYEQYF.

The chain recombines TRBV15 with TRBJ1-2; a weak D match, TRBD1 (6 bases). CDR1 and CDR2 (germline): LNHNV, YYDKDF (reference sequence). V was cut by 4 bases and J by 6 bases, with 12 bases left in between. This CDR3 comprises 13 residues. For the CDR3, the DNA is TGTGCCACCAGCAACGGGGGCGCGGATGGCTACACCTTC. Its translation: CATSNGGADGYTF.

The genes are TRBV7-2 and TRBJ2-4; TRBD1 matches 7 bases. The J call is uncertain, as TRBJ2-7 better fits the DNA end. CDR3 length: 15 residues. CDR1 is SGHTA and CDR2 is FQGNSA in the germline V gene. The CDR3: CASSPRQGLTYEQYF. The CDR3 nucleotides are TGTGCCAGCAGCCCTAGACAGGGCCTTACCTACGAGCAGTACTTC.

This clonotype turned up a few times. The chain couples TRBV20-1 to TRBJ2-5, with D possibly matching TRBD1 (5 bases). V lost 0 bases, J lost 5 bases, and 13 bases lay in between. Germline loops: CDR1 DFQATT, CDR2 SNEGSKA (reference sequence). The CDR3 loop spans 14 amino acids. CDR3 loop: CSARDLAGIETQYF. Here the CDR3 DNA reads TGCAGTGCTAGAGATCTGGCAGGGATTGAGACCCAGTACTTC.

There are a few counts of this clonotype. The chain uses TRBV3-1 and TRBJ2-7, with 8 nucleotides matching TRBD2. V shed 6 bases and J 6 bases; nucleotides not matched to a gene: 16. In germline, CDR1 is LGHDT, CDR2 YNNKEL (reference sequence). CDR3 length equals 16 residues. This chain's CDR3 is CASSKGIAGGMSEQYF. As DNA, the CDR3 is TGTGCCAGCAGTAAGGGTATTGCGGGAGGAATGAGCGAGCAGTACTTC.

Concerning this clonotype: At one end, the junction sequence differs from germline, possibly due to a read error. This sequence joins TRBV5-6 and TRBJ1-5; 9 bases map to TRBD1. The germline V gene has CDR1 SGHDT and CDR2 YYEEEE. The length of the CDR3 is 16 residues. The CDR3, as DNA: TGTGCTAGCAGCACCGACAGGGGGAAAGGCAATCAGCCCCAGCATTTT. It codes for CASSTDRGKGNQPQHF.

V gene TRBV27 combines with J gene TRBJ2-3; 8 nucleotides agree with TRBD1. CDR1 is MNHEY, CDR2 SMNVEV, per germline (reference sequence). The CDR3 length is 16 residues. With V trimmed by 5 bases and J by 4 bases, 11 bases remained unmatched. CDR3 sequence: CASSPDRGGGADTQYF. In DNA, the CDR3 is TGTGCCAGCAGTCCTGACAGGGGTGGTGGCGCAGATACGCAGTATTTT.

This chain connects TRBV20-1 to TRBJ2-1, with TRBD2 matching 11 bases. The germline CDR1 and CDR2 sequences are DFQATT and SNEGSKA (reference sequence). Trimming at V came to 6 bases and at J to 0 bases, leaving 13 bases not matched to a gene. This CDR3 region has 18 residues. The CDR3 here is CSANRPLAGAISYNEQFF. In DNA form, the CDR3 reads TGCAGTGCGAATAGGCCACTAGCGGGGGCGATCTCCTACAATGAGCAGTTCTTC.

This clonotype has a count of ten or more. The chain combines TRBV20-1 with TRBJ2-7; 12 bases map to TRBD2. Per the germline V gene, CDR1 is DFQATT and CDR2 is SNEGSKA (reference sequence). This CDR3 is 13 amino acids long. The CDR3 nucleotides are TGCAGCGCCAGACTAGCGGGAGCCTACGAGCAGTACTTC. This codes for CSARLAGAYEQYF.

The V call is TRBV7-2, the J call TRBJ2-5; D may be TRBD2 (6 bases). Germline values: CDR1 SGHTA, CDR2 FQGNSA. This CDR3 spans 16 amino acids. Trimming cost V 4 bases and J 4 bases, with 19 bases left between them. In DNA, the CDR3 is TGTGCCAGCAGCTCCCTGGGTCGGGGGATTCGAGAGACCCAGTACTTC. The encoded protein is CASSSLGRGIRETQYF.

The chain has TRBV7-9 and TRBJ2-7, with TRBD2 identical over 7 bases. Germline trimming cut 2 bases from V and 6 bases from J; bases unmatched to any gene: 4. Germline CDR1 is SEHNR and CDR2 is FQNEAQ (reference sequence). CDR3 length: 13 amino acids. The CDR3 region has the DNA TGTGCCAGCAGCTTATTTCCGGGGGGCGAGCAGTACTTC. Its protein is CASSLFPGGEQYF.

This rearrangement joins TRBV29-1 to TRBJ1-1, with a weak D call TRBD1 (6 bases). CDR1 and CDR2 from the germline V gene are SQVTM and ANQGSEA. The V and J ends lost 4 bases and 6 bases respectively, with 15 bases between them. The CDR3 length is 13 residues. The DNA for the CDR3 is TGCAGCGTTGCCACACAGGGATGGGCTGAAGCTTTCTTT. This encodes CSVATQGWAEAFF.

This clonotype appeared a few times. The CDR3 sequence: CASSVVQGMDNEQFF. The DNA of the CDR3 is TGTGCCAGCAGCGTCGTACAGGGGATGGACAATGAGCAGTTCTTC. V and J are TRBV7-9 and TRBJ2-1; the match to TRBD1 covers 7 bases. Germline CDR1 reads SEHNR; CDR2 reads FQNEAQ (reference sequence). The CDR3 extends over 15 amino acids. The V gene end was trimmed by 5 bases and the J gene end by 5 bases; junction bases not matched to a gene: 9.

The chain recombines TRBV27 with TRBJ2-1; D unclear. The CDR3 has 14 residues. Trimming shortened V by 5 bases and J by 8 bases, and 16 bases separated the two germline ends. Germline values: CDR1 MNHEY, CDR2 SMNVEV (reference sequence). The CDR3 coding sequence is TGTGCCAGCAGTCTGGCGGAACTGGGCTATGAGCAGTTCTTC. Protein: CASSLAELGYEQFF.

This rearrangement joins TRBV27 to TRBJ2-1; possible D gene TRBD2, 6 bases. The ends were cut back, 0 bases at V and 4 bases at J, with 10 bases in the middle. The CDR3 length is 15 residues. The germline V gene encodes CDR1 MNHEY and CDR2 SMNVEV (reference sequence). CDR3 sequence reads: CASSLSAGRYNEQFF. The CDR3 region has the DNA TGTGCCAGCAGTTTATCGGCAGGGAGGTACAATGAGCAGTTCTTC.